This T cell receptor beta chain was obtained from a study of T cell responses to AZD1222 COVID-19 vaccine. The study, taken as a whole, reports: Repertoires in all cases were sampled only once the peak T cell response had passed. Donors, mostly white British, included more females; clonal diversity was possibly underestimated. Spike-specific TCR breadth and depth rose after two AZD1222 doses.

Note on this clone: Its target is not known. The identical CDR3 is also encoded by other nucleotide sequences in the sample.

Profiled with immunoSEQ multiplex PCR; TCRdb holds only in-frame clones, not every one. The sample yields around 200,000 clones, approximately 86% seen once. Trimming removed 0 bases from V and 3 bases from J, with 9 bases in between. Germline-derived CDR1 and CDR2 are GTSNPN and SVGIG (reference sequence). This CDR3 spans 13 amino acids. This TCR was recovered from an adult in good health. This chain uses TRBV30 with TRBJ2-7; D is uncertain. Sequences were derived from peripheral blood, sampled on day 0 of AZD1222 vaccination. The DNA of the CDR3 is TGTGCCTGGAGTGTAGGACGGTTCTACGAGCAGTACTTC. Protein product: CAWSVGRFYEQYF.